The present entry profiles one TCR beta chain with its context. Its antigen is unknown. Germline CDR1 is LNHDA and CDR2 is SQIVND (reference sequence). The V and J ends lost 6 bases and 2 bases respectively, with 18 bases between them. This CDR3 comprises 16 residues. Data came from immunoSEQ multiplex PCR; TCRdb stores just in-frame clones and leaves some out. The sample comprises about 75,000 clones, 84% of which are singletons, and 2.1% rests with the top ten. This sample stems from a study of T cell clones after liver transplantation. As for the study in general: Samples came from ITN030ST, which attempted immunosuppression withdrawal within 2 years of liver transplantation. Draws occurred before transplant, before withdrawal, and after complete or failed withdrawal. Study-level findings and limits: Low donor cell numbers restricted donor-reactive repertoire measurement in two subjects.

Sequenced material: CD4+ T cells from blood, taken around 50 months after liver transplant. The V and J genes are TRBV19 and TRBJ2-3; tentative D call: TRBD2 (5 bases). The clonotype originates from a human patient who received a liver transplant. Some T cells here may be from the graft donor. CDR3 sequence (DNA): TGTGCCAGTAGGGGGTCTGGCAGGACTTACACAGATACGCAGTATTTT. This codes for CASRGSGRTYTDTQYF. Using reference TRBV19 and TRBJ2-3 for the parts outside the CDR3, the full variable domain is DGGITQSPKYLFRKEGQNVTLSCEQNLNHDAMYWYRQDPGQGLRLIYYSQIVNDFQKGDIAEGYSVSREKKESFPLTVTSAQKNPTAFYLCASRGSGRTYTDTQYFGPGTRLTVL.